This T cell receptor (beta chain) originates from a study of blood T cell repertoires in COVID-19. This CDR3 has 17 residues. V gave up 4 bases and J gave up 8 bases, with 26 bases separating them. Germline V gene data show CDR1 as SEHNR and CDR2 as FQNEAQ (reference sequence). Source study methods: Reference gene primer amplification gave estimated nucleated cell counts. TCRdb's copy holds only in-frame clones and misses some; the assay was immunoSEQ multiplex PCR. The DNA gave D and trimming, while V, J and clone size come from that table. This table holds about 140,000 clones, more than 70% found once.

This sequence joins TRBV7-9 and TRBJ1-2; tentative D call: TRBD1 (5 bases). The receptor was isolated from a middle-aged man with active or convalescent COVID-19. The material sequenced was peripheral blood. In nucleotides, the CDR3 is TGTGCCAGCAGCTCTGATACAGGCGGATCACCAAGTAGGGGCTACACCTTC. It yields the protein CASSSDTGGSPSRGYTF.